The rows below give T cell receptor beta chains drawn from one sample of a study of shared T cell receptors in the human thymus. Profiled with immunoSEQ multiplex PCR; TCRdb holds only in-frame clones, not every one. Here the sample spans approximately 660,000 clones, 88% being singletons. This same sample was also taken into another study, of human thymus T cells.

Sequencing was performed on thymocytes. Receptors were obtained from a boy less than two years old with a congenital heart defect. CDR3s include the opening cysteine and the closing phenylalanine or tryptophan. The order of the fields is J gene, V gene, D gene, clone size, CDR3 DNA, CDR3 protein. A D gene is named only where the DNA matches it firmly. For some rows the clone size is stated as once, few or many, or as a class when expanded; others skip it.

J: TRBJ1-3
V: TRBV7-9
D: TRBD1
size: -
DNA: TGTGCCAGCAGCCCTCCGGACAGGGGAGTTGTAAACACCATATATTTT
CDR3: CASSPPDRGVVNTIYF

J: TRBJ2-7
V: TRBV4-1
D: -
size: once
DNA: TGCGCCAGCAGCCAGGGCTGGGGCGGCCCCTACGAGCAGTACTTC
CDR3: CASSQGWGGPYEQYF

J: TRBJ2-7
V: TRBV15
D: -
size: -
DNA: TGTGCCACCAGCAGAGATGGGAGCTCCTACGAGCAGTACTTC
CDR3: CATSRDGSSYEQYF

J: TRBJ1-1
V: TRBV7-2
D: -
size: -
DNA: TGTGCCAGCAGCTTAGGCGGCCCCCGGCCCGCCTGGAACACTGAAGCTTTCTTT
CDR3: CASSLGGPRPAWNTEAFF

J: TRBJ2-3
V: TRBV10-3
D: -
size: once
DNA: TGTGCCATCGCCGGACTTCACACAGATACGCAGTATTTT
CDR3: CAIAGLHTDTQYF

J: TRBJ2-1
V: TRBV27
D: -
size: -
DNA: TGTGCCAGCAGGTCAGGTGGAAGCTCCTACAATGAGCAGTTCTTC
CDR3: CASRSGGSSYNEQFF

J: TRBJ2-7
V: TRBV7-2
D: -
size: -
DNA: TGTGCCAGCAGCCTTATCCCCCACGAGCAGTACTTC
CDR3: CASSLIPHEQYF

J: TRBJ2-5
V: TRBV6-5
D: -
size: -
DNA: TGTGCCAGCAGCCCAGACAGGCGTGATGAGACCCAGTACTTC
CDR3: CASSPDRRDETQYF

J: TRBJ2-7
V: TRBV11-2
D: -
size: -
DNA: TGTGCCAGCAGCTTGATTCCCCCTGGAGCGGATGATCCTTCCCACGAGCAGTACTTC
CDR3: CASSLIPPGADDPSHEQYF

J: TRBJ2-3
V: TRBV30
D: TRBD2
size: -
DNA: TGTGCCTGGGGGATAAGCGGGAGTAGGGATACGCAGTATTTT
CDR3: CAWGISGSRDTQYF

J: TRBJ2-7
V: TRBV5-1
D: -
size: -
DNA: TGCGCCAGCAGCTTGGCAGATGGTAGCTCATACGAGCAGTACTTC
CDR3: CASSLADGSSYEQYF

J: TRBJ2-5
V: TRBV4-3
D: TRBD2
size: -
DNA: TGCGCCAGCAGCCAAGATCTCAGACTAGCGGGATTTCAAGAGACCCAGTACTTC
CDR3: CASSQDLRLAGFQETQYF

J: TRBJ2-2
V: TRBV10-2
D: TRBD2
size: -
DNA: TGCGCCAGCAGCCGGCCCGGGGGGTACACCGGGGAGCTGTTTTTT
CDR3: CASSRPGGYTGELFF